This T cell receptor beta chain was identified in a study of T cell responses to AZD1222 COVID-19 vaccine. Generated by immunoSEQ multiplex PCR, the TCRdb table keeps only in-frame clones and is missing some. The table includes around 120,000 clones, roughly 91% detected once. The germline CDR1 and CDR2 sequences are LGHNA and YSLEER. The CDR3 covers 18 residues. V trimming: 0 bases; J trimming: 8 bases; junction bases outside the gene matches: 14. The chain links TRBV4-3 to TRBJ2-1; 9 nucleotides agree with TRBD2. This TCR came from an adult who received the AZD1222 COVID-19 vaccine. The sequencing used peripheral blood, collected 28 days after the second AZD1222 dose. CDR3 residues: CASSQEIPLAGWGDEQFF. The DNA of the CDR3 is TGCGCCAGCAGCCAAGAAATCCCTCTAGCGGGATGGGGCGATGAGCAGTTCTTC.